Listed below are T cell receptor beta chains from one sample, sequenced in a study of T-cell memory formation after mild COVID-19. Each CDR3 protein is one row after TCRdb ran MiXCR on the 5' RACE reads. The sample shows fewer than 300,000 distinct CDR3 sequences, 16% of them seen only once. The source material was PBMCs or a T cell subset sorted from them (not recorded which). These receptors came from a man aged 18-30 years who had mild COVID-19 (a few samples of this study predate the infection). Cell type and time point are not known. The conserved cysteine and the conserved F or W are not part of the CDR3 here. For some rows the clone size is stated as once, few or many, or as a class when expanded; others skip it.

TRBJ2-1 TRBV4-3 few ASSQDPPAGGRNEQF
TRBJ1-5 TRBV7-3 - ASSNVPGQPQH
TRBJ2-1 TRBV2 few ASRSSVRAGNNEQF
TRBJ1-6 TRBV28 few ASSPRQGVSPLH
TRBJ2-2 TRBV28 - ASRGTSRGELF
TRBJ1-1 TRBV7-2 - ASSKEGRAF
TRBJ1-4 TRBV7-6 - AARGGASEKLF
TRBJ1-1 TRBV5-1 - ASSPDGTGSNWRGTEAF
TRBJ2-7 TRBV6-5 - ASSSPGTSGAYEQY
TRBJ1-2 TRBV6-5 few ASSYSIAANYGYT
TRBJ2-5 TRBV7-8 - ASSLVGPQETQY
TRBJ1-2 TRBV11-2 few ASSQGGSNYGYT
TRBJ2-5 TRBV9 - ASSGRGTQETQY
TRBJ1-2 TRBV20-1 - SAGEGGASYGYT
TRBJ1-6 TRBV9 few ASSEDHRDFNSPLH
TRBJ1-2 TRBV15 - ATSEDRVWGYT
TRBJ2-7 TRBV7-3 few ASSFGGEEQY
TRBJ1-1 TRBV5-1 - ASSIRGANTEAF
TRBJ2-5 TRBV20-1 - SASSPQETQY
TRBJ1-5 TRBV7-9 few ASSSQRGTGQPQH
TRBJ2-1 TRBV29-1 few SISGGAYNEQF
TRBJ2-5 TRBV20-1 - SARPRGIEETQY
TRBJ1-5 TRBV7-2 - ASSNTGGPQPQH
TRBJ2-1 TRBV7-9 - ASSQILETAEEQF
- TRBV28 - ASGSGALETQY
TRBJ2-6 TRBV12-3/TRBV12-4 - ASMNSGANVLT
TRBJ1-1 TRBV3-1 - ASSPRADTEAF
TRBJ2-5 TRBV11-2 - ASSLRGRYQETQY
TRBJ2-1 TRBV7-9 - ASSLAQGSGYNEQF
TRBJ1-2 TRBV6-1 - ASSEAGGLDYGYT
TRBJ2-2 TRBV6-6 - ASSYPVDPNTGELF
TRBJ2-5 TRBV9 - ASSASGTAQETQY
TRBJ1-3 TRBV25-1 few ASSDLRGNSGNTIY
TRBJ1-1 TRBV2 few ASEGIPNTEAF
TRBJ2-7 TRBV4-3 - ASSPPGQSYEQY
TRBJ2-5 TRBV5-1 - ASSLQGIGTQY
TRBJ2-2 TRBV9 few ASSVVGGSTGELF
TRBJ2-6 TRBV4-3 - ASSQAGVGAGANVLT
TRBJ2-2 TRBV12-3/TRBV12-4 - ASSLYSGNTGELF
TRBJ2-1 TRBV11-2 few ASSLAQGVDEQF
TRBJ1-2 TRBV7-2 - ASSLEAGIGYT
TRBJ2-6 TRBV4-2 - ASSGRDSGANVLT
TRBJ2-6 TRBV7-3 - ANYDRGAGANVLT
TRBJ1-2 TRBV7-2 - ASSQRQGPSGYT
TRBJ2-7 TRBV7-9 - ASSPSGYEQY
TRBJ2-3 TRBV7-2 - ASSLGQGSTQY
TRBJ1-5 TRBV27 few ASSLWGADGGNQPQH